This is a list of T cell receptor beta chains from one sample in a study of cytomegalovirus exposure and HLA in healthy donors. Sequencing was performed with immunoSEQ multiplex PCR; in TCRdb, only in-frame clones are kept and a portion is missing. The sample lists some 170,000 clones, over 75% occurring once. The sample consisted of PBMCs. The receptor set was obtained from a woman aged 25-40 years in good health and CMV-seronegative. CDR3s include the opening cysteine and the closing phenylalanine or tryptophan. A D gene is named only where the DNA matches it firmly. A clone size is listed for some rows: how often the clone was seen (once, few, many), or a class if it is expanded.

len: 13
abundance: -
v_gene: TRBV30
j_gene: TRBJ1-1
d_gene: -
CDR3aa: CAWSAGYWTEAFF
CDR3nt: TGTGCCTGGAGTGCAGGGTATTGGACTGAAGCTTTCTTT

len: 14
abundance: -
v_gene: TRBV29-1
j_gene: TRBJ2-5
d_gene: -
CDR3aa: CSGTKTGRQETQYF
CDR3nt: TGCAGCGGCACTAAAACAGGTCGACAAGAGACCCAGTACTTC

len: 14
abundance: -
v_gene: TRBV19
j_gene: TRBJ2-7
d_gene: -
CDR3aa: CASSPGGWTYEQYF
CDR3nt: TGTGCCAGTAGTCCCGGGGGATGGACCTACGAGCAGTACTTC

len: 13
abundance: -
v_gene: TRBV29-1
j_gene: TRBJ1-1
d_gene: -
CDR3aa: CSVGEGVNTEAFF
CDR3nt: TGCAGCGTTGGGGAGGGGGTGAACACTGAAGCTTTCTTT

len: 15
abundance: -
v_gene: TRBV5-4
j_gene: TRBJ2-5
d_gene: -
CDR3aa: CASSWGQGPQETQYF
CDR3nt: TGTGCCAGCAGCTGGGGGCAGGGGCCTCAAGAGACCCAGTACTTC

len: 14
abundance: -
v_gene: TRBV6-5
j_gene: TRBJ1-1
d_gene: TRBD1
CDR3aa: CASTRQGLNTEAFF
CDR3nt: TGTGCCAGCACCCGACAGGGCTTGAACACTGAAGCTTTCTTT

len: 15
abundance: -
v_gene: TRBV4-1
j_gene: TRBJ1-1
d_gene: -
CDR3aa: CASSQDITGNTEAFF
CDR3nt: TGCGCCAGCAGCCAAGATATTACGGGGAACACTGAAGCTTTCTTT

len: 13
abundance: -
v_gene: TRBV6-6
j_gene: TRBJ1-5
d_gene: -
CDR3aa: CASRTYRVQPQHF
CDR3nt: TGTGCCAGCAGGACGTACAGGGTCCAGCCCCAGCATTTT

len: 14
abundance: -
v_gene: TRBV6-1
j_gene: TRBJ2-7
d_gene: TRBD1
CDR3aa: CASTARGLPYEQYF
CDR3nt: TGTGCCAGCACTGCCAGGGGGCTCCCCTACGAGCAGTACTTC

len: 15
abundance: -
v_gene: TRBV7-9
j_gene: TRBJ1-2
d_gene: -
CDR3aa: CASSPPDTTNYGYTF
CDR3nt: TGTGCCAGCAGCCCCCCAGACACCACTAACTATGGCTACACCTTC

len: 16
abundance: -
v_gene: TRBV4-3
j_gene: TRBJ2-5
d_gene: -
CDR3aa: CASSQGSQGFQETQYF
CDR3nt: TGCGCCAGCAGCCAAGGGTCTCAGGGATTCCAAGAGACCCAGTACTTC

len: 12
abundance: -
v_gene: TRBV4-1
j_gene: TRBJ1-1
d_gene: -
CDR3aa: CASSPENTEAFF
CDR3nt: TGCGCCAGCAGTCCAGAGAACACTGAAGCTTTCTTT

len: 14
abundance: -
v_gene: TRBV28
j_gene: TRBJ1-3
d_gene: -
CDR3aa: CASSFGSSGNTIYF
CDR3nt: TGTGCCAGCAGCTTTGGTAGCTCTGGAAACACCATATATTTT

len: 13
abundance: -
v_gene: TRBV11-2
j_gene: TRBJ2-7
d_gene: TRBD1
CDR3aa: CASSQGQGYEQYF
CDR3nt: TGTGCCAGCAGCCAGGGACAGGGCTACGAGCAGTACTTC

len: 16
abundance: -
v_gene: TRBV6-1
j_gene: TRBJ1-2
d_gene: -
CDR3aa: CASSDNRDTLLYGYTF
CDR3nt: TGTGCCAGCAGTGACAACCGGGACACTTTACTCTATGGCTACACCTTC

len: 16
abundance: once
v_gene: TRBV10-3
j_gene: TRBJ1-4
d_gene: -
CDR3aa: CAISGTLGGSNEKLFF
CDR3nt: TGTGCCATCAGTGGAACTTTGGGGGGGAGTAATGAAAAACTGTTTTTT

len: 14
abundance: -
v_gene: TRBV19
j_gene: TRBJ1-2
d_gene: -
CDR3aa: CASSIAGGNYGYTF
CDR3nt: TGTGCCAGTAGTATTGCGGGGGGAAACTATGGCTACACCTTC

len: 14
abundance: -
v_gene: TRBV9
j_gene: TRBJ1-1
d_gene: -
CDR3aa: CASSPTGRDSEAFF
CDR3nt: TGTGCCAGCAGCCCAACAGGAAGGGACTCTGAAGCTTTCTTT

len: 14
abundance: -
v_gene: TRBV5-1
j_gene: TRBJ1-2
d_gene: TRBD1
CDR3aa: CASSLFQGAPGYTF
CDR3nt: TGCGCCAGCAGCTTGTTCCAGGGGGCGCCTGGCTACACCTTC

len: 12
abundance: -
v_gene: TRBV2
j_gene: TRBJ2-5
d_gene: -
CDR3aa: CASRDSQETQYF
CDR3nt: TGTGCCAGCAGGGACTCCCAAGAGACCCAGTACTTC

len: 15
abundance: few
v_gene: TRBV4-2
j_gene: TRBJ2-7
d_gene: TRBD1
CDR3aa: CASSQGQGASYEQYF
CDR3nt: TGTGCCAGCAGCCAAGGGCAGGGGGCCTCCTACGAGCAGTACTTC

len: 15
abundance: -
v_gene: TRBV18
j_gene: TRBJ2-1
d_gene: TRBD1
CDR3aa: CASSPPTGGISEQFF
CDR3nt: TGTGCCAGCTCACCACCGACAGGGGGTATTAGTGAGCAGTTCTTC

len: 15
abundance: -
v_gene: TRBV5-1
j_gene: TRBJ2-1
d_gene: -
CDR3aa: CASTAPEASYNEQFF
CDR3nt: TGCGCCAGCACTGCCCCCGAGGCTTCCTACAATGAGCAGTTCTTC

len: 16
abundance: -
v_gene: TRBV5-6
j_gene: TRBJ2-1
d_gene: TRBD2
CDR3aa: CASSWRGLAVSNEQFF
CDR3nt: TGTGCCAGCAGCTGGAGGGGACTAGCGGTAAGCAATGAGCAGTTCTTC

len: 16
abundance: -
v_gene: TRBV6-5
j_gene: TRBJ2-7
d_gene: TRBD1
CDR3aa: CASSYSGTAPLDEQYF
CDR3nt: TGTGCCAGCAGTTACTCTGGGACAGCTCCTTTAGACGAGCAGTACTTC

len: 16
abundance: few
v_gene: TRBV5-4
j_gene: TRBJ2-7
d_gene: -
CDR3aa: CASSLEGLAAAYEQYF
CDR3nt: TGTGCCAGCAGCTTGGAAGGTCTAGCCGCAGCCTACGAGCAGTACTTC

len: 16
abundance: -
v_gene: TRBV18
j_gene: TRBJ2-7
d_gene: -
CDR3aa: CASSPPSGIASYEQYF
CDR3nt: TGTGCCAGCTCACCCCCGAGTGGAATAGCTTCCTACGAGCAGTACTTC

len: 16
abundance: -
v_gene: TRBV6-1
j_gene: TRBJ1-1
d_gene: TRBD1
CDR3aa: CASSDTGTGGITEAFF
CDR3nt: TGTGCCAGCAGTGACACCGGGACAGGTGGGATCACTGAAGCTTTCTTT

len: 15
abundance: once
v_gene: TRBV5-1
j_gene: TRBJ1-4
d_gene: TRBD1
CDR3aa: CASTSARGPNEKLFF
CDR3nt: TGCGCCAGCACCTCGGCAAGGGGGCCCAATGAAAAACTGTTTTTT

len: 19
abundance: -
v_gene: TRBV28
j_gene: TRBJ2-5
d_gene: TRBD2
CDR3aa: CASSFLLAGGPRGLETQYF
CDR3nt: TGTGCCAGCAGTTTCCTCCTAGCGGGAGGGCCTAGAGGATTGGAGACCCAGTACTTC

len: 13
abundance: -
v_gene: TRBV11-2
j_gene: TRBJ1-1
d_gene: -
CDR3aa: CASSLSQVTEAFF
CDR3nt: TGTGCCAGCAGCTTATCGCAGGTAACTGAAGCTTTCTTT

len: 16
abundance: -
v_gene: TRBV7-9
j_gene: TRBJ2-1
d_gene: -
CDR3aa: CASSLATRGNYNEQFF
CDR3nt: TGTGCCAGCAGCTTGGCTACTAGGGGGAATTACAATGAGCAGTTCTTC

len: 16
abundance: -
v_gene: TRBV2
j_gene: TRBJ2-7
d_gene: -
CDR3aa: CASSDGTQGSSYEQYF
CDR3nt: TGTGCCAGCAGTGATGGCACACAAGGGAGCTCCTACGAGCAGTACTTC

len: 11
abundance: -
v_gene: TRBV5-1
j_gene: TRBJ2-5
d_gene: -
CDR3aa: CASSSQETQYF
CDR3nt: TGCGCCAGCAGCTCACAAGAGACCCAGTACTTC

len: 16
abundance: few
v_gene: TRBV15
j_gene: TRBJ2-7
d_gene: -
CDR3aa: CATSRGGGATPYEQYF
CDR3nt: TGTGCCACCAGCAGAGGAGGGGGGGCGACACCCTACGAGCAGTACTTC

len: 15
abundance: -
v_gene: TRBV5-4
j_gene: TRBJ2-1
d_gene: TRBD2
CDR3aa: CASSSTSGPYNEQFF
CDR3nt: TGTGCCAGCAGCTCAACTAGCGGCCCTTACAATGAGCAGTTCTTC

len: 15
abundance: -
v_gene: TRBV28
j_gene: TRBJ2-5
d_gene: TRBD1
CDR3aa: CASSKGTGAVETQYF
CDR3nt: TGTGCCAGCAGCAAGGGGACAGGGGCCGTAGAGACCCAGTACTTC

len: 14
abundance: -
v_gene: TRBV5-1
j_gene: TRBJ1-2
d_gene: TRBD1
CDR3aa: CASSPSGDSYGYTF
CDR3nt: TGCGCCAGCAGCCCCTCTGGGGACAGCTATGGCTACACCTTC

len: 16
abundance: -
v_gene: TRBV27
j_gene: TRBJ1-6
d_gene: TRBD1
CDR3aa: CASSAFTGGAESPLHF
CDR3nt: TGTGCCAGCAGTGCCTTCACAGGGGGCGCTGAGTCACCCCTCCACTTT

len: 14
abundance: -
v_gene: TRBV2
j_gene: TRBJ2-2
d_gene: -
CDR3aa: CASTATVNTGELFF
CDR3nt: TGTGCCAGCACCGCGACAGTAAACACCGGGGAGCTGTTTTTT

len: 16
abundance: few
v_gene: TRBV4-2
j_gene: TRBJ2-3
d_gene: TRBD2
CDR3aa: CASSQGGGGGTDTQYF
CDR3nt: TGTGCCAGCAGCCAAGGAGGCGGGGGTGGGACAGATACGCAGTATTTT

len: 16
abundance: -
v_gene: TRBV9
j_gene: TRBJ1-6
d_gene: -
CDR3aa: CASSVGYNAGDSPLHF
CDR3nt: TGTGCCAGCAGCGTGGGCTACAATGCGGGGGATTCACCCCTCCACTTT

len: 14
abundance: few
v_gene: TRBV2
j_gene: TRBJ2-1
d_gene: TRBD2
CDR3aa: CASKSISGYNEQFF
CDR3nt: TGTGCCAGCAAATCCATTAGCGGGTACAATGAGCAGTTCTTC

len: 16
abundance: -
v_gene: TRBV28
j_gene: TRBJ2-1
d_gene: TRBD2
CDR3aa: CASSPLAGGHYNEQFF
CDR3nt: TGTGCCAGCAGTCCTCTAGCGGGAGGGCACTACAATGAGCAGTTCTTC

len: 14
abundance: -
v_gene: TRBV29-1
j_gene: TRBJ2-3
d_gene: -
CDR3aa: CSAEEGPSTDTQYF
CDR3nt: TGCAGCGCCGAGGAGGGCCCTAGCACAGATACGCAGTATTTT